The T cell receptor beta chain described here comes from a study of blood T cell repertoires in COVID-19. Study in general: Material from acute and convalescent COVID-19 was sourced from the United States, Italy and Spain. From T cells, B-cell-depleted T cells, or PBMCs came the material, which was cDNA or gDNA.

Original data processing: For nucleated cells, counts were estimated from reference gene primer amplification. Repertoires were generated with immunoSEQ multiplex PCR, while TCRdb's copy carries only in-frame clones and drops some. V and J calls and clone size are copied from that table; D and trimming were computed from the DNA. The sample holds some 48,000 clones, roughly 90% seen once. The germline gives CDR1 KGHSH, CDR2 LQKENI. The CDR3 has 15 residues. Losses at the gene ends were 4 bases for V and 0 bases for J; bases not matched to a gene: 2. Sequenced sample: peripheral blood. This sequence originates from a man aged 70 or older with active COVID-19. The V call is TRBV18, the J call TRBJ2-3, with 9 nucleotides matching TRBD2. The CDR3 DNA reads TGTGCCAGCTCACGGACTAGCGTGAGCACAGATACGCAGTATTTT. This encodes CASSRTSVSTDTQYF.